Here is one T cell receptor beta chain with its context. The antigen remains unidentified. These data are taken from a study of Graves' ophthalmopathy and Graves' hyperthyroidism. Study findings and constraints: Discrimination between ophthalmopathy and stable hyperthyroidism by a 13-signature model showed about 88% sensitivity and 65% to 84% specificity.

RNA transcripts served as template for amplifying TCR beta CDR3 sequences. RT-PCR in the first round used HTBI primers; a second-round multiplex PCR followed. Via MiXCR, TCRdb re-called the multiplex PCR reads, giving one row per CDR3 protein. The sample contains more than 40,000 distinct CDR3 sequences, around 45% of which appear only once. This clonotype was sampled from an adult man with Graves' ophthalmopathy. Source material: peripheral blood.

CDR3 DNA: TGCGCCAGCAGCGCATGGACAGCAAACACCATATATTTT. It encodes CASSAWTANTIYF. The J gene is TRBJ1-3, the V gene TRBV5-1; D is perhaps TRBD1 (6 bases). The CDR3 loop spans 13 amino acids. V lost 4 bases and J 6 bases, leaving 11 bases between the germline ends. Germline loops: CDR1 SGHRS, CDR2 YFSETQ.